This T cell receptor beta chain came from a study of OX40 agonist ivuxolimab in advanced cancers. Study at large: Partial responses occurred in Three dose-escalation patients, one with hepatocellular carcinoma and two with cutaneous melanoma.

This CDR3 is built from 15 residues. Germline V gives CDR1 SGHNT, CDR2 YYREEE (reference sequence). Germline trimming cut 3 bases from V and 10 bases from J; bases unmatched to any gene: 10. As regards this clone: The antigen remains undetermined.

Patients had blood sampled at baseline and again on cycle 4 day 1 and cycle 7 day 1. Points from the study as a whole: Among the nonresponders, some also had low normalized T-cell clonal expansion.

Assay used: immunoSEQ multiplex PCR; TCRdb lists only in-frame clones, some missing. The sample consists of around 30,000 clones, around 74% of them appearing once. The rearrangement joins TRBV5-4 to TRBJ1-6; 7 positions match TRBD1. The specimen was CD4+ or CD8+ T cells sorted from blood, collected in a trial of the OX40 agonist ivuxolimab. The receptor comes from an adult with an advanced solid tumor such as melanoma, head and neck, liver or kidney cancer. This chain's CDR3 is CASSWAQGSGSPLHF. The CDR3 coding sequence is TGTGCCAGCAGCTGGGCACAGGGGTCGGGATCACCCCTCCACTTT.